This record covers a single TCR beta chain. Its antigen remains undetermined. Base qualities are not at hand, and no much larger clone is one base apart. For TCR beta library preparation, around 2.2 micrograms of genomic DNA was extracted from cryopreserved PBMCs. Longitudinal blood samples from CLL patients on ibrutinib monotherapy underwent high-throughput TCR beta sequencing. The patients took part in an open-label, single-center phase 2 trial of ibrutinib monotherapy. Including cysteine and phenylalanine, the CDR3 has 17 amino acids. The entry retains the CDR3 DNA only, 51 bases that are in frame from base 1. Germline trimming amounts to 5 bases on V and 0 bases on J, with 11 as the count of junction bases outside the gene matches. From a lookup of the germline V gene (reference sequence), CDR1 and CDR2 are LNHDA and SQIVND. The sample is drawn from a study of cytotoxic CD8 clonotypes in ibrutinib-treated CLL (dated by TCRdb to the early 2020s). About the investigation overall: The cohort included roughly 15 treatment-naive and roughly ten relapsed/refractory patients; around 18 were IGHV unmutated. Cryopreserved peripheral blood mononuclear cells were obtained before treatment, at response, and at either sustained remission or disease progression. The response samples were drawn at a median of roughly twelve months into treatment, with a range of about 6 to 36 months. Responses were partial in around 24 patients and complete in 2; after median around 66 months follow-up, around 15 stayed in remission and about twelve progressed. An average of 255,043 productive templates and some 99,000 productive rearrangements was obtained per sample. Every remission and progressive disease sample was obtained while ibrutinib was still being received by the patients. Of the 86 participants in the trial, 25 to 30 had longitudinal samples available. Findings and caveats that apply to the study as a whole: An increase in clonality was observed at ibrutinib response, with clonality remaining stable during sustained remission and falling back toward baseline at progression. Sampling times were not matched between patients in sustained remission and patients whose disease was progressing, and lymph node repertoires were not examined. Public clonotypes were rare and either shrank or stayed stable during treatment, and the rise in clonality at ibrutinib response reflected expansion of private clonotypes. Baseline clonality exceeded that of age-matched healthy donors and correlated strongly with circulating CD8+ T-cell counts.

A MiSeq instrument was used for deep resolution sequencing, which targeted depths ranging from 1 in 1 million up to 1 in 200,000 T cells, with coverage averaging 10x for each clonotype. The immunoSEQ hsTCRB Kit was used to generate the TCR beta libraries. The source study handled its data this way. ImmunoSEQ Data Assistant and ImmunoSEQ Analyzer were used for data analysis, and V, D and J genes were assigned according to IMGT definitions. Clonality was computed as one minus normalized Shannon entropy of productive rearrangement frequencies, ranging from 0 to 1. Only overrepresented clonotypes making up at least 0.05% of each patient's repertoire were included in the public clonotype analysis. About a dozen repertoires from age-matched healthy donors, obtained from immuneACCESS, served as clonality controls. The table was pulled from immuneACCESS by TCRdb, which kept in-frame rearrangements only. Such tables lose some clones; where checked, under half of the loss comes from unresolved V genes, and the rest has no known cause. V and J calls and clone size are those listed in that table; D and trimming were worked out from the DNA. This sample gives about 330,000 clones in total; over 60% of them show up just once. About 5.9% of the sample comes from the top ten.

Sequenced material: PBMCs, taken after 36 months of ibrutinib treatment. This TCR was sampled from a human donor with chronic lymphocytic leukemia. The chain is encoded by TRBV19 joined to TRBJ2-3, with TRBD1 identical over 7 junction bases. The DNA is TGTGCCAGTAGTTGGTCAGGGGGTCCCTCTAGCACAGATACGCAGTATTTT. This sequence encodes CASSWSGGPSSTDTQYF.